This TCR beta chain appears in the sequencing data of a study of shared clonotypes between healthy human individuals. The V and J ends lost 1 base and 2 bases respectively, with 21 bases between them. The CDR3 is made up of 20 amino acids. Per the germline V gene, CDR1 is MGHRA and CDR2 is YSYEKL. The protocol was immunoSEQ multiplex PCR, while the TCRdb copy is restricted to in-frame clones and leaves out a portion. This table has some 2.4 million clones, 80% to 95% appearing once. The V call is TRBV4-1, the J call TRBJ2-6; D might be TRBD2 (7 bases). Sequencing was done on a sample of naive CD4+ T cells from PBMCs. As to subset: CD45RA+ positively selected. The source is a man younger than 35 in good health. Some clones in this sample may be carry-over from other donors' samples. CDR3 sequence: CASSQGGGLGPGAGANVLTF. In DNA form, the CDR3 reads TGCGCCAGCAGCCAAGGGGGGGGTCTAGGACCAGGGGCTGGGGCCAACGTCCTGACTTTC.